The present T cell receptor beta chain was sequenced within a study of control samples from healthy donors and cancer patients. The CDR3 spans 14 residues. V lost 4 bases and J 4 bases, leaving 13 bases between the germline ends. Germline V gene sequence: CDR1 SGHNT, CDR2 YYREEE (reference sequence). Here immunoSEQ multiplex PCR was the method, and the copy in TCRdb shows in-frame clones only, minus some. The top ten clones hold roughly 1.5% of a sample with approximately 170,000 clones, 90% of them seen once. The receptor was derived from a woman aged 45-65 years in good health. The genes are TRBV5-4 and TRBJ2-3; D may correspond to TRBD1 or TRBD2 (7 bases each). Sequenced material: blood. The DNA of the CDR3 is TGTGCCAGCAGCCCAGGGGGGGTTGCAGATACGCAGTATTTT. It yields the protein CASSPGGVADTQYF.